Shown below are 20 T cell receptor beta chains from a single sample sequenced in a study of CD8 T cells in Susac syndrome. Reverse transcription of roughly 0.45 to 1 ug RNA used random hexamers. TCRdb re-called the immunoSEQ multiplex PCR reads with MiXCR, one entry per CDR3 protein. This table has about 200,000 distinct CDR3 sequences, around nine tenths appearing once. Sequenced: CD4+ T cells from PBMCs. The source of these receptors is a human donor with Susac syndrome.

CDR3 in amino acids: CASGQTGGNYGYTF. The CDR3 DNA is TGCGCCAGCGGGCAGACAGGAGGAAACTATGGCTACACCTTC. The chain joins TRBV10-2 to TRBJ1-2; a weak D match, TRBD1 (6 bases). V was shortened by 8 bases and J by 2 bases, with 15 bases between the two germline ends. The length of the CDR3 is 14 residues. Germline CDR1 reads WSHSY; CDR2 reads SAAADI.

The chain links TRBV12-3 or TRBV12-4 to TRBJ2-3; 11 nucleotides line up with TRBD2. The V gene end was trimmed by 0 bases and the J gene end by 2 bases; junction bases not matched to a gene: 4. CDR3 length: 17 amino acids. CDR3 sequence: CASSLAASGGITDTQYF. The CDR3 DNA follows: TGTGCCAGCAGTTTAGCAGCTAGCGGGGGGATCACAGATACGCAGTATTTT.

The V and J genes are TRBV4-1 and TRBJ1-4; TRBD1 might be the D (5 bases). Germline V gives CDR1 MGHRA, CDR2 YSYEKL. The V end was cut by 3 bases, the J end by 0 bases, with 17 bases between. This CDR3 has 18 amino acids. The CDR3 loop reads CASSHLFTGNPTNEKLFF. CDR3 in DNA: TGCGCCAGCAGCCACCTATTTACAGGCAATCCAACTAATGAAAAACTGTTTTTT.

The rearrangement uses TRBV28 and TRBJ2-2, with 7 nucleotides matching TRBD2. CDR3 length: 16 amino acids. Per germline, CDR1 MDHEN and CDR2 SYDVKM. After removal of 7 bases from V and 2 bases from J, the junction contained 10 bases not matched to a gene. The CDR3 loop reads CASTPAGQGNTGELFF. The CDR3, as DNA: TGTGCCAGCACCCCAGCGGGGCAGGGAAACACCGGGGAGCTGTTTTTT.

This rearrangement joins TRBV7-3 to TRBJ1-1; no clear D. This CDR3 spans 13 amino acids. Between the trimmed V and J ends, which lost 3 bases and 1 base, there was a span of 6 bases. In germline, CDR1 is SGHTA, CDR2 FQGTGA. The CDR3: CASSFQQNTEAFF. Here the CDR3 DNA reads TGTGCCAGCAGCTTTCAACAGAACACTGAAGCTTTCTTT.

CDR3 DNA: TGTGCCAGCAGCGCGCCCGGGACTAGCGGTATCGGGGAGCTGTTTTTT. The encoded protein is CASSAPGTSGIGELFF. V usage is TRBV5-4 and J usage is TRBJ2-2, with 11 bases lining up with TRBD2. The CDR3 loop spans 16 amino acids. CDR1 is SGHNT, CDR2 YYREEE, per germline (reference sequence). The junction had 9 bases not matched to a gene; V was cut back by 4 bases and J by 7 bases.

This clonotype was detected only a few times. This chain links TRBV6-1 with TRBJ1-1; D is uncertain. V was cut by 7 bases and J by 1 base, with 4 bases left in between. The CDR3 extends over 11 amino acids. The germline V gene encodes CDR1 MNHNS and CDR2 SASEGT. The CDR3 DNA is TGTGCCAGCAAACAGAACACTGAAGCTTTCTTT. It translates to CASKQNTEAFF.

The rearrangement links TRBV4-1 to TRBJ1-1, with D maybe TRBD1 (5 bases). The CDR3 has 13 residues. Germline CDR1 reads MGHRA; CDR2 reads YSYEKL. Trimming cost V 0 bases and J 5 bases, with 7 bases left between them. The CDR3 DNA is TGCGCCAGCAGCCAAGACAGGGAGACTGAAGCTTTCTTT. Encoded protein: CASSQDRETEAFF.

This chain connects TRBV13 to TRBJ2-1; TRBD2 matches at 7 bases. Trimming took 0 bases from V and 5 from J; bases not matched to a gene: 1. The CDR3 sequence is 14 residues long. The germline V gene has CDR1 PRHDT and CDR2 FYEKMQ (reference sequence). The CDR3 is CASSLGLADNEQFF. The CDR3 DNA sequence: TGTGCCAGCAGCTTAGGGCTAGCGGACAATGAGCAGTTCTTC. Based on the CDR3 plus reference TRBV13 and TRBJ2-1, the full variable domain is AAGVIQSPRHLIKEKRETATLKCYPIPRHDTVYWYQQGPGQDPQFLISFYEKMQSDKGSIPDRFSAQQFSDYHSELNMSSLELGDSALYFCASSLGLADNEQFFGPGTRLTVL.

The rearrangement links TRBV29-1 to TRBJ1-1; D gene uncertain. V was cut by 4 bases and J by 6 bases, with 21 bases left in between. CDR1 and CDR2 (germline): SQVTM, ANQGSEA. CDR3 size: 15 residues. In nucleotides, the CDR3 is TGCAGCGTTGGATTGAGACTCTCCCCTCGCCCTGAAGCTTTCTTT. Translating gives CSVGLRLSPRPEAFF.

This clonotype was detected once. The rearrangement uses TRBV9 and TRBJ2-1; D may be TRBD1 (5 bases). V was shortened by 2 bases and J by 7 bases, with 7 bases between the two germline ends. The CDR3 runs 12 residues. CDR1 is SGDLS, CDR2 YYNGEE, per germline. Here the CDR3 reads CASSVSGNEQFF. CDR3 nucleotide sequence: TGTGCCAGCAGCGTCTCAGGGAATGAGCAGTTCTTC.

The genes are TRBV28 and TRBJ2-2, with D tentatively TRBD1 (6 bases). This CDR3 spans 16 amino acids. Germline lookup yields CDR1 MDHEN and CDR2 SYDVKM. The V end was cut by 6 bases, the J end by 4 bases, with 18 bases between. CDR3 amino acids: CASSLPQGSGTGELFF. The CDR3 DNA is TGTGCCAGCAGCCTACCCCAGGGGTCCGGCACCGGGGAGCTGTTTTTT.

The chain recombines TRBV4-1 with TRBJ2-3; tentative D call: TRBD2 (5 bases). Germline CDR1 MGHRA, CDR2 YSYEKL. The CDR3 has 16 residues. V gave up 2 bases and J gave up 4 bases, with 16 bases separating them. The CDR3 nucleotides are TGCGCCAGCAGCCAAAACACGGGGAAACTGGCAGATACGCAGTATTTT. It codes for CASSQNTGKLADTQYF.

This sequence joins TRBV12-3 or TRBV12-4 and TRBJ2-5; maybe TRBD1 (6 bases). Deletions cut 5 bases from V and 10 bases from J, with 11 bases between. There are 11 residues in the CDR3. CDR3 amino acids: CASSAGQNQYF. The CDR3, as DNA: TGTGCCAGCAGTGCCGGACAGAACCAGTACTTC.

The chain employs TRBV21-1 and TRBJ1-4; no check of the table's D call, TRBD1, against the DNA was made. TRBV21-1 is shown as a pseudogene. The CDR3 runs 18 residues. This CDR3 is CASSDKGGQRSTNEKLFF. The CDR3 DNA reads as TGTGCCAGCAGCGACAAAGGGGGACAGCGTTCAACTAATGAAAAACTGTTTTTT.

The chain carries TRBV20-1 and TRBJ2-2, with D unclear. V was cut by 1 base and J by 6 bases, with 18 bases left in between. In germline, CDR1 is DFQATT, CDR2 SNEGSKA (reference sequence). The CDR3 sequence is 16 residues long. The CDR3 DNA follows: TGCAGTGCTAGAGGGTTGTCGGCAGGTGGAGCCGGGGAGCTGTTTTTT. Protein: CSARGLSAGGAGELFF.

V gene TRBV13 combines with J gene TRBJ2-3; D unresolved. This CDR3 contains 13 residues. V was clipped by 0 bases and J by 2 bases, with 3 bases between them. CDR1 and CDR2 from the germline V gene are PRHDT and FYEKMQ (reference sequence). CDR3 DNA sequence: TGTGCCAGCAGCTTAGGGATCACAGATACGCAGTATTTT. It encodes CASSLGITDTQYF.

V gene TRBV2 combines with J gene TRBJ2-3; D uncertain. Trimming took off 2 bases at V and 6 bases at J, with 9 bases between the two ends. CDR1 is SNHLY, CDR2 FYNNEI, per germline. CDR3 length equals 13 residues. CDR3: CASSERNPDTQYF. The CDR3 nucleotides are TGTGCCAGCAGTGAACGTAATCCGGATACGCAGTATTTT.

V is TRBV7-6 and J is TRBJ2-1; 7 bases align to TRBD2. The V segment lost 1 base and the J segment 5 bases; nucleotides outside the gene matches: 5. The CDR3 extends over 15 amino acids. CDR1 SGHVS and CDR2 FNYEAQ come from the germline V gene. DNA for the CDR3: TGTGCCAGCAGCTTAGGGGGAGGGCTGAACAATGAGCAGTTCTTC. Encoded protein: CASSLGGGLNNEQFF.

The V gene is TRBV5-1, the J gene TRBJ2-1; D may correspond to TRBD1 or TRBD2 (5 bases each). The CDR3 runs 16 residues. Trimming shortened V by 3 bases and J by 3 bases, and 16 bases separated the two germline ends. CDR1 and CDR2 from the germline V gene are SGHRS and YFSETQ. CDR3: CASSSSRGVVYNEQFF. The DNA for the CDR3 is TGCGCCAGCAGCTCGTCCAGAGGGGTCGTCTACAATGAGCAGTTCTTC.